Listed below are T cell receptor beta chains from one sample, sequenced in a study of resident and recirculating memory T cells in vitiligo. Profiling relied on immunoSEQ multiplex PCR, and the TCRdb table lists in-frame clones only, not all of them. Of 75,000 to 95,000 clones in the sample, 92% were seen once. Source material: blood. The receptors here all came from a male donor with vitiligo. Each CDR3 is given with its conserved first and last residue. The D gene is left open where the match is weak. Expanded clones are given a class, and other clones once, few, many or no size at all.

clone_size j_call d_call v_call cdr3_nt cdr3_aa
. TRBJ1-1 . TRBV9 TGTGCCAGCAGCGAAACAGGGCGGTCTGAAGCTTTCTTT CASSETGRSEAFF
once TRBJ2-7 TRBD1 TRBV7-9 TGTGCCAGCGTTTCGGACAGGGGGGCCTCCTACGAGCAGTACTTC CASVSDRGASYEQYF
. TRBJ2-1 . TRBV6-6 TGTGCCAGCAGTCAGAAGGAGACGGTCCATGAGCAGTTCTTC CASSQKETVHEQFF
. TRBJ1-1 TRBD1 TRBV19 TGTGCCAGTAGAGTGACAGGGGACGGCACTGAAGCTTTCTTT CASRVTGDGTEAFF
. TRBJ1-2 TRBD1 TRBV13 TGTGCCAGCAGCTTAGGGGACAGGGTAATCTATGGCTACACCTTC CASSLGDRVIYGYTF
. TRBJ2-7 TRBD2 TRBV18 TGTGCCAGCTCACCTAGTAGCGGGAGTCTCTACGAGCAGTACTTC CASSPSSGSLYEQYF
once TRBJ2-1 . TRBV28 TGTGCCAGCATGAGACAGGCTAAACCTAATGAGCAGTTCTTC CASMRQAKPNEQFF
. TRBJ2-3 . TRBV7-3 TGTGCCAGCAGCCAACGTAACAGCTGGACGCAGTATTTT CASSQRNSWTQYF
. TRBJ2-5 TRBD1 TRBV11-2 TGTGCCAGCAGACCACAGGGGGCGCTTAGGGAGACCCAGTACTTC CASRPQGALRETQYF
. TRBJ2-7 . TRBV28 TGTGCCAGCAGACCCCCAGGATCCTACGAGCAGTACTTC CASRPPGSYEQYF
once TRBJ1-5 . TRBV28 TGTGCCAGCACCGGACAGACTAGCAATCAGCCCCAGCATTTT CASTGQTSNQPQHF
many TRBJ1-1 TRBD1 TRBV19 TGTGCCAGTAGTATAGAAAAGTCGGGACAGGGGGCCCATGAAGCTTTCTTT CASSIEKSGQGAHEAFF
. TRBJ1-3 TRBD1 TRBV11-2 TGTGCCAGCAGCCCTGACTTGGGACAGCGAAACACCATATATTTT CASSPDLGQRNTIYF
. TRBJ2-7 TRBD2 TRBV7-8 TGTGCCAGCAGCTTAGGCCGGGAGGCCTCCTACGAGCAGTACTTC CASSLGREASYEQYF
. TRBJ1-1 TRBD1 TRBV28 TGTGCCAGCAGTATTATTACTACAGGGGTGAGCACTGAAGCTTTCTTT CASSIITTGVSTEAFF
. TRBJ2-5 . TRBV7-9 TGTGCCAGCAGCTTAAAGGGGTTCCCTGAGACCCAGTACTTC CASSLKGFPETQYF
. TRBJ1-1 TRBD1 TRBV7-9 TGTGCCAGCAGCGGGGGAAATACAGGGGGCACTTTCTTT CASSGGNTGGTFF
. TRBJ2-7 . TRBV2 TGTGCCAGCAGTTTCTCCGGGGCCTACGAGCAGTACTTC CASSFSGAYEQYF